This T cell receptor (beta chain) was documented in a study of blood T cells in healthy people across ages. Study-wide background: Through template switching, about one barcoded beta molecule was captured per two T cells, as measured in model experiments. General study points: For the donors, CMV status was unknown and possibly confounded expanded clonotype changes.

Then a second PCR, running roughly 7 to 11 cycles, was carried out with a sample-barcoded 5' primer and a J-beta primer mix. TCRdb redid the calling of the 5' RACE reads with MiXCR, one entry per CDR3 protein. The profile covers some 690,000 distinct CDR3 sequences, with approximately 22% appearing a single time and about 20% taken by the ten largest. Between the trimmed V and J ends, which lost 2 bases and 0 bases, there was a span of 7 bases. The CDR3 is 13 residues long. Germline values: CDR1 SQVTM, CDR2 ANQGSEA. Turning to this clonotype: Antigen unknown.

The origin of this receptor is a man between 65 and 80 years old in good health. The sample was blood. The V gene is TRBV29-1, the J gene TRBJ2-5; D not certain. CDR3 residues: CSVENWNQETQYF. The CDR3 DNA follows: TGCAGCGTTGAAAACTGGAACCAAGAGACCCAGTACTTC.